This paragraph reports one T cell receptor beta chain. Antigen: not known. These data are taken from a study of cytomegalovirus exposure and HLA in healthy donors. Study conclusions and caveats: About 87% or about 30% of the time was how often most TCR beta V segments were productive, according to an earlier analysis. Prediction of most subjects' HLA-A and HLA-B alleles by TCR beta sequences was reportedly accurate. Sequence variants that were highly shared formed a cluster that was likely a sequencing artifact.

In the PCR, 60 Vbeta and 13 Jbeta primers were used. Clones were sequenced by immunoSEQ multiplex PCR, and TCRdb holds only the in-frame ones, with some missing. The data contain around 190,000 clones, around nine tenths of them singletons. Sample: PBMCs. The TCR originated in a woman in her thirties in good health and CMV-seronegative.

The CDR3 reads CASSPSGAREAFF. In nucleotides, the CDR3 is TGTGCCAGCAGTCCGTCAGGGGCCCGTGAAGCTTTCTTT. V usage is TRBV28 and J usage is TRBJ1-1, with a possible D match to TRBD1 (6 bases). This CDR3 is 13 amino acids long. CDR1 and CDR2 from the germline V gene are MDHEN and SYDVKM. V lost 5 bases to trimming and J lost 7 bases, with 14 bases between them. Looking up the rest from reference TRBV28 and TRBJ1-1 gives the full variable domain: DVKVTQSSRYLVKRTGEKVFLECVQDMDHENMFWYRQDPGLGLRLIYFSYDVKMKEKGDIPEGYSVSREKKERFSLILESASTNQTSMYLCASSPSGAREAFFGQGTRLTVV.